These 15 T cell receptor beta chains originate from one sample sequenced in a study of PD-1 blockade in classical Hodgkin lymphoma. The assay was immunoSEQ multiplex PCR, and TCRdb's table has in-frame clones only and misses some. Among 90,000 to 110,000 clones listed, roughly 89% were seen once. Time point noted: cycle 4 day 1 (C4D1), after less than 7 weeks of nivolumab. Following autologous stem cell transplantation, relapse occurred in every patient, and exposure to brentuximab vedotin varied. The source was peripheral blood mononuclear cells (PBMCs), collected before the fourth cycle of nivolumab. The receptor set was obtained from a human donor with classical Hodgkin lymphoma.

CDR3 in DNA: TGTGCCAGCACCAGAGACAGGGGGCTTAAGAACACTGAAGCTTTCTTT. It codes for CASTRDRGLKNTEAFF. V usage is TRBV2 and J usage is TRBJ1-1; TRBD1 matches at 10 bases. Per the germline V gene, CDR1 is SNHLY and CDR2 is FYNNEI. This CDR3 contains 16 residues. Trimming took 7 bases from V and 1 from J; bases not matched to a gene: 9.

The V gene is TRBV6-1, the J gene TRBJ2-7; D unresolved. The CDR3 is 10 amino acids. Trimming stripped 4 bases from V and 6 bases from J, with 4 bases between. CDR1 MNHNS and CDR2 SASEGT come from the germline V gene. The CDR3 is CASSVSEQYF. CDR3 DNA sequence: TGTGCCAGCAGTGTTTCCGAGCAGTACTTC.

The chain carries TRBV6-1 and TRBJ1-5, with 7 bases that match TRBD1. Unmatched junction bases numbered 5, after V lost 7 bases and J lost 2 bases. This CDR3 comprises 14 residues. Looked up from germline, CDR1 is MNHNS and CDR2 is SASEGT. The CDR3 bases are TGTGCCAGCATCCGCGACAGGGGCAATCAGCCCCAGCATTTT. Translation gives CASIRDRGNQPQHF.

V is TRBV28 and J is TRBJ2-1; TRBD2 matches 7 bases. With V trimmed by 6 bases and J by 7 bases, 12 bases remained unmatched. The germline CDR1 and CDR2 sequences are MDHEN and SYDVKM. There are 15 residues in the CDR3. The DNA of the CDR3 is TGTGCCAGCAGATATGAGGGCGGGAGTGAGAATGAGCAGTTCTTC. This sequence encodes CASRYEGGSENEQFF.

CDR3 residues: CASSGEQSSGNTIYF. DNA for the CDR3: TGTGCCAGCAGCGGGGAACAAAGCTCTGGAAACACCATATATTTT. The V and J genes are TRBV11-2 and TRBJ1-3, with D hard to call. CDR3 length: 15 amino acids. The germline V gene encodes CDR1 SGHAT and CDR2 FQNNGV. Trimming took off 5 bases at V and 0 bases at J, with 11 bases between the two ends. Based on the CDR3 plus reference TRBV11-2 and TRBJ1-3, the full variable domain is EAGVAQSPRYKIIEKRQSVAFWCNPISGHATLYWYQQILGQGPKLLIQFQNNGVVDDSQLPKDRFSAERLKGVDSTLKIQPAKLEDSAVYLCASSGEQSSGNTIYFGEGSWLTVV.

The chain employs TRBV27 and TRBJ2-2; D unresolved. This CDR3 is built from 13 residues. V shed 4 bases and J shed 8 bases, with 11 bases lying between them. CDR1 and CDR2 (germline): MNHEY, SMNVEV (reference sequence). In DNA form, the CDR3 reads TGTGCCAGCAGTTCAGACCCTCAGGGGGAGCTGTTTTTT. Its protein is CASSSDPQGELFF.

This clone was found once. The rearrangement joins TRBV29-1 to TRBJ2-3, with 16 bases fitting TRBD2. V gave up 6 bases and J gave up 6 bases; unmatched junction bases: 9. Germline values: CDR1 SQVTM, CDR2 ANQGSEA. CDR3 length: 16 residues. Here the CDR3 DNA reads TGCAGCGTGGCCGGGACTAGCGGGAGGGCCCCTGATACGCAGTATTTT. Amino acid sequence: CSVAGTSGRAPDTQYF.

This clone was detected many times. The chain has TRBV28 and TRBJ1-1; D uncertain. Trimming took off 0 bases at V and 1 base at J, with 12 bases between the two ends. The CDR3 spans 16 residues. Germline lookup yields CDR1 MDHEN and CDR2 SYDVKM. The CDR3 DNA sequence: TGTGCCAGCAGTTTATGGGGTAGCAGGACGAACACTGAAGCTTTCTTT. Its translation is CASSLWGSRTNTEAFF. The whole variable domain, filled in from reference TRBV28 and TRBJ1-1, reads DVKVTQSSRYLVKRTGEKVFLECVQDMDHENMFWYRQDPGLGLRLIYFSYDVKMKEKGDIPEGYSVSREKKERFSLILESASTNQTSMYLCASSLWGSRTNTEAFFGQGTRLTVV.

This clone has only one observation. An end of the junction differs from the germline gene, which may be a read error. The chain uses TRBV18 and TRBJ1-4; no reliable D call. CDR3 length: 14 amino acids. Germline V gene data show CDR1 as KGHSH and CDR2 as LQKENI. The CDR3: CASSPRPTNEKLFF. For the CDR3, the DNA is TGTGCCAGCTCCCCACGGCCAACTAATGAAAAACTGTTTTTT.

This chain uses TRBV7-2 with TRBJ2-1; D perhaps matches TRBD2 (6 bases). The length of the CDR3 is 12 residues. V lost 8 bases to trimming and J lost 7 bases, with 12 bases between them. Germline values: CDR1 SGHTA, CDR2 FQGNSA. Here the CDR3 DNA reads TGTGCCAGCTCCCTGGGGAGGAATGAGCAGTTCTTC. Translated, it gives CASSLGRNEQFF.

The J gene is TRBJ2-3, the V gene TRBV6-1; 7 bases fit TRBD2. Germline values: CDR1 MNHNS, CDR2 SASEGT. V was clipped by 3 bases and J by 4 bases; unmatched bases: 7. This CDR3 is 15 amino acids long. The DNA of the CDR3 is TGTGCCAGCAGTGAGGGGGGGGGAAGTGCAGATACGCAGTATTTT. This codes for CASSEGGGSADTQYF.

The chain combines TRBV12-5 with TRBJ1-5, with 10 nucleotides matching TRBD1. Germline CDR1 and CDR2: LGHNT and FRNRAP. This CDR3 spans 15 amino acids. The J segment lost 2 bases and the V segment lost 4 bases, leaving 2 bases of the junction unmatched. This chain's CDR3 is CASGSGQGGNQPQHF. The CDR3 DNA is TGTGCTAGTGGTTCAGGACAGGGGGGCAATCAGCCCCAGCATTTT.

The CDR3 DNA reads as TGTGCCAGCAAGGGGCAAACGCTAGAAAAACTGTTTTTT. Its translation is CASKGQTLEKLFF. The chain links TRBV6-6 to TRBJ1-4; TRBD1 might be the D (5 bases). Germline V lookup: CDR1 MNHNY, CDR2 SVGAGI (reference sequence). This CDR3 contains 13 residues. Trimming pared 7 bases from V and 8 bases from J, leaving 14 bases between.

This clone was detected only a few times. CDR3 residues: CASSLTTRASTDTQYF. CDR3 DNA: TGTGCCAGCTCACTAACCACCCGTGCTAGCACAGATACGCAGTATTTT. The J gene is TRBJ2-3, the V gene TRBV18; D unclear. This CDR3 spans 16 amino acids. V lost 4 bases to trimming and J lost 0 bases, with 14 bases between them. Germline V gives CDR1 KGHSH, CDR2 LQKENI. The entire variable domain, with the rest obtained from reference TRBV18 and TRBJ2-3, is as follows: NAGVMQNPRHLVRRRGQEARLRCSPMKGHSHVYWYRQLPEEGLKFMVYLQKENIIDESGMPKERFSAEFPKEGPSILRIQQVVRGDSAAYFCASSLTTRASTDTQYFGPGTRLTVL.

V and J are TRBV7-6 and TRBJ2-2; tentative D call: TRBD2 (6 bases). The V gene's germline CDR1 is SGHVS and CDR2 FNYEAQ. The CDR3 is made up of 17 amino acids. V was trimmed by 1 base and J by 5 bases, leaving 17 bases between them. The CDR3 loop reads CASSLVSPRRVTGELFF. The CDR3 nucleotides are TGTGCCAGCAGCTTAGTCTCCCCCAGGAGGGTGACCGGGGAGCTGTTTTTT.